Listed below are T cell receptor beta chains from one sample, sequenced in a study of blood T cell repertoires in COVID-19. Data came from immunoSEQ multiplex PCR; TCRdb stores just in-frame clones and leaves some out. Among 80,000 to 100,000 clones, nearly 95% were seen once, and the ten largest hold roughly 4%. Sequenced material: peripheral blood. The receptors here all came from a human donor with active COVID-19. The donor label of this sample is uncertain. Both conserved end residues are part of each CDR3. D genes are given only for firm matches. The listing skips clone size in some rows; elsewhere it reads once, few, many or a size class.

v_call,j_call,d_call,clone_size,cdr3_nt,cdr3_aa
TRBV3-1/TRBV3-2,TRBJ1-5,NA,once,TGTGCCAGCAGCCCCGGCGGGAATTCTCATCAGCCCCAGCATTTT,CASSPGGNSHQPQHF
TRBV28,TRBJ2-1,TRBD2,NA,TGTGCCAGCAGTCCCCACCTTGGACTAGACAATGAGCAGTTCTTC,CASSPHLGLDNEQFF
TRBV12-5,TRBJ2-5,NA,NA,TGTGCTAGTGGCGCCCCCCGATCTGGCAGGGGACGAGAGACCCAGTACTTC,CASGAPRSGRGRETQYF
TRBV6-9,TRBJ2-5,NA,NA,TGTGCCAGCGTACTACCCACAGGGTCAAAGACCCAGTACTTC,CASVLPTGSKTQYF
TRBV6-2/TRBV6-3,TRBJ2-1,TRBD1,NA,TGTGCCAGCAGTTACGCCAGACAGGGGAGCTCCTACAATGAGCAGTTCTTC,CASSYARQGSSYNEQFF
TRBV6-1,TRBJ2-7,TRBD1,NA,TGTGCCAGCAGTGCGGGGGCCGGGACAGGCTCCTACGAGCAGTACTTC,CASSAGAGTGSYEQYF
TRBV2,TRBJ1-1,TRBD1,once,TGTGCCAGCAGAAAACAGGGGCAGGACGGCACTGAAGCTTTCTTT,CASRKQGQDGTEAFF
TRBV19,TRBJ2-2,NA,NA,TGTGCCAGTCGGGGAGCTCAGAAAGGAACCGGGGAGCTGTTTTTT,CASRGAQKGTGELFF
TRBV7-2,TRBJ1-4,NA,NA,TGTGCCAGCAGCCCTGCCCACTCTAATGAAAAACTGTTTTTT,CASSPAHSNEKLFF
TRBV7-7,TRBJ2-3,NA,NA,TGTGCTAGCAGCTTCAGGCCGGGACTGAACACAGATACGCAGTATTTT,CASSFRPGLNTDTQYF
TRBV2,TRBJ2-1,TRBD2,NA,TGTGCCAGCAGCGATTCCGGGACTAGCGGGAGGGCCATCTACAATGAGCAGTTCTTC,CASSDSGTSGRAIYNEQFF
TRBV12-5,TRBJ2-2,NA,NA,TGTGCTAGTGGTTTACTCCCAACCGGGGAGCTGTTTTTT,CASGLLPTGELFF
TRBV29-1,TRBJ2-1,NA,NA,TGCAGCGCTTTCAGGGAAATCGATGAGCAGTTCTTC,CSAFREIDEQFF
TRBV5-1,TRBJ2-7,NA,NA,TGCGCCAGCAGCCCAGACAGGGGGGGGACTAGTCAAGGAGAGCAGTACTTC,CASSPDRGGTSQGEQYF